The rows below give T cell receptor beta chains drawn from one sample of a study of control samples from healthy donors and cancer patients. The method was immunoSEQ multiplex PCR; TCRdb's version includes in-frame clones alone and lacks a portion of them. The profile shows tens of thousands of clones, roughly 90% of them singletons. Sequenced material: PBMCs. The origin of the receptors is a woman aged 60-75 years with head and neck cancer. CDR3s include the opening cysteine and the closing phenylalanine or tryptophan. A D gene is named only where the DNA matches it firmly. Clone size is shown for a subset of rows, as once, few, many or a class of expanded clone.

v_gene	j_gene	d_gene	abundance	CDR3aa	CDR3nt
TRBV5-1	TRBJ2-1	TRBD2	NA	CASSVASGSSSEQFF	TGCGCCAGCAGCGTAGCCAGCGGGAGCAGTAGTGAGCAGTTCTTC
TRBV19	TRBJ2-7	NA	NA	CASSQVNYEQYF	TGTGCCAGTAGTCAGGTAAACTACGAGCAGTACTTC
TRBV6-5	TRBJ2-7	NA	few	CASSRLDISYEQYF	TGTGCCAGCAGCCGCTTAGACATCTCCTACGAGCAGTACTTC
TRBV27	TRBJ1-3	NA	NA	CASSPTVPSGNTIYF	TGTGCCAGCAGCCCTACAGTCCCCTCTGGAAACACCATATATTTT
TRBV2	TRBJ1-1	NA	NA	CASSGDTAEAFF	TGTGCCAGCAGTGGAGACACAGCTGAAGCTTTCTTT
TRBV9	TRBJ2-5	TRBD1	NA	CASSSRTGQETQYF	TGTGCCAGCAGCTCCCGGACAGGTCAAGAGACCCAGTACTTC
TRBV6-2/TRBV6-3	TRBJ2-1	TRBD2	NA	CASSYLAGEISEQFF	TGTGCCAGCAGTTACCTAGCGGGAGAGATTAGTGAGCAGTTCTTC
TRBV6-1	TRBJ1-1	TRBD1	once	CASSEQGAGTEAFF	TGTGCCAGCAGTGAACAGGGGGCAGGCACTGAAGCTTTCTTT
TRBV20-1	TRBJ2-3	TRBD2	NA	CSASSGSGDTDTQYF	TGCAGTGCTAGTAGCGGGAGTGGGGACACAGATACGCAGTATTTT
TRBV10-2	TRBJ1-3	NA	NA	CASSENYSGNTIYF	TGCGCCAGCAGTGAGAACTACTCTGGAAACACCATATATTTT
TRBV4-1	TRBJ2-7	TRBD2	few	CASSQSTSGRSSYEQYF	TGCGCCAGCAGCCAAAGTACTAGCGGGCGGAGCTCCTACGAGCAGTACTTC
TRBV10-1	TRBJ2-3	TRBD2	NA	CASSELSGSTDTQYF	TGCGCCAGCAGTGAGCTCAGCGGGAGTACAGATACGCAGTATTTT
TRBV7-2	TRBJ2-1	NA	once	CASSFLGAGEQFF	TGTGCCAGCAGCTTTTTGGGGGCCGGTGAGCAGTTCTTC
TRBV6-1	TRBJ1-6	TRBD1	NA	CASSERDRDSPLHF	TGTGCCAGCAGTGAAAGGGACAGGGACTCACCCCTCCACTTT
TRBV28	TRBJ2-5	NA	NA	CASSLLAGSKSETQYF	TGTGCCAGCAGTTTACTCGCGGGCAGTAAATCGGAGACCCAGTACTTC
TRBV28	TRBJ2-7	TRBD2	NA	CASTPSAGTTSYEQYF	TGTGCCAGCACCCCCTCCGCCGGGACTACCTCCTACGAGCAGTACTTC
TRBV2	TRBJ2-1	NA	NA	CASSARLSSYNEQFF	TGTGCCAGCAGTGCCAGGCTGAGCTCCTACAATGAGCAGTTCTTC
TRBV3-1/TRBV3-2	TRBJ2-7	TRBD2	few	CASSRGPGLANSYEQYF	TGTGCCAGCAGCAGGGGACCGGGACTAGCTAACTCCTACGAGCAGTACTTC
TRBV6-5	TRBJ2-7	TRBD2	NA	CASSYSGLADYEQYF	TGTGCCAGCAGTTACTCGGGACTAGCCGACTACGAGCAGTACTTC
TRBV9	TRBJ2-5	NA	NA	CASSVEGLGETQYF	TGTGCCAGCAGCGTGGAAGGGTTAGGGGAGACCCAGTACTTC
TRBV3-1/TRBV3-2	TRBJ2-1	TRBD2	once	CASSQGTGLAASYNEQFF	TGTGCCAGCAGCCAAGGTACGGGACTAGCGGCCTCCTACAATGAGCAGTTCTTC
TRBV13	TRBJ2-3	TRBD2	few	CASSHLSGRYSDTQYF	TGTGCCAGCAGCCACCTTAGCGGGAGATATTCAGATACGCAGTATTTT
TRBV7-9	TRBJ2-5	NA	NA	CASRWDNQETQYF	TGTGCCAGTCGATGGGACAACCAAGAGACCCAGTACTTC
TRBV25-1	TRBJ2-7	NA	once	CASSDEGSYEQYF	TGTGCCAGCAGTGACGAGGGGTCCTACGAGCAGTACTTC
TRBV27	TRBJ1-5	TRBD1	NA	CASLDREANQPQHF	TGTGCCAGCCTTGACAGGGAGGCGAATCAGCCCCAGCATTTT
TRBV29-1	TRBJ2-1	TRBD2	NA	CSVEPRLAGANEQFF	TGCAGCGTTGAACCCAGACTAGCGGGGGCCAATGAGCAGTTCTTC
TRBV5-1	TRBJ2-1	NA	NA	CASSSLQGYNEQFF	TGCGCCAGCAGCTCCCTACAGGGCTACAATGAGCAGTTCTTC
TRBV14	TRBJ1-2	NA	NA	CASSQDRSRGGGYTF	TGTGCCAGCAGCCAAGATCGGTCAAGGGGGGGAGGCTACACCTTC
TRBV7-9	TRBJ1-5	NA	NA	CASSREYSNQPQHF	TGTGCCAGCAGCAGAGAGTATAGCAATCAGCCCCAGCATTTT
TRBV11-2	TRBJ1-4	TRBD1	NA	CASTLDRGFEKLFF	TGTGCCAGCACCTTAGACAGGGGTTTTGAAAAACTGTTTTTT
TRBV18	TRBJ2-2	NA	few	CASSPAGTGELFF	TGTGCCAGCTCACCAGCTGGCACCGGGGAGCTGTTTTTT
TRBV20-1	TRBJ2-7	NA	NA	CSAQAEAVYF	TGCAGTGCCCAGGCGGAGGCGGTGTACTTC
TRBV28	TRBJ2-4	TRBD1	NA	CAGRDSQNIQYF	TGTGCCGGCCGGGACAGTCAAAACATTCAGTACTTC
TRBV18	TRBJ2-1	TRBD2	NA	CASSPKGSGGSYNEQFF	TGTGCCAGCTCACCCAAAGGTAGCGGGGGATCATACAATGAGCAGTTCTTC
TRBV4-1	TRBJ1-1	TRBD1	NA	CASSHTGGLGQGDTEAFF	TGCGCCAGCAGCCATACAGGGGGGCTTGGACAGGGGGACACTGAAGCTTTCTTT
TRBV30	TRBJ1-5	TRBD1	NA	CAWSVRGLSNQPQHF	TGTGCCTGGAGTGTAAGGGGGCTGAGCAATCAGCCCCAGCATTTT
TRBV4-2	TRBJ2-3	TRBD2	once	CASSQRERESDTQYF	TGTGCCAGCAGCCAGCGCGAGCGGGAGTCAGATACGCAGTATTTT
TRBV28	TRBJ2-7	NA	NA	CASSFTIPYEQYF	TGTGCCAGCAGTTTCACTATACCCTACGAGCAGTACTTC
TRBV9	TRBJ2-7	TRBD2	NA	CASSVGGLADSSYEQYF	TGTGCCAGCAGCGTAGGTGGACTAGCGGATAGCTCCTACGAGCAGTACTTC
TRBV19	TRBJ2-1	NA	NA	CATGPGTWTFTNEQFF	TGTGCCACCGGACCCGGCACTTGGACTTTCACGAATGAGCAGTTCTTC
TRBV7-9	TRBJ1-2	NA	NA	CASSLTGILGYTF	TGTGCCAGCAGCTTAACAGGGATTCTTGGCTACACCTTC
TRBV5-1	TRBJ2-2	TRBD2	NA	CASSKGTSGNTGELFF	TGCGCCAGCAGCAAAGGGACTAGCGGGAACACCGGGGAGCTGTTTTTT